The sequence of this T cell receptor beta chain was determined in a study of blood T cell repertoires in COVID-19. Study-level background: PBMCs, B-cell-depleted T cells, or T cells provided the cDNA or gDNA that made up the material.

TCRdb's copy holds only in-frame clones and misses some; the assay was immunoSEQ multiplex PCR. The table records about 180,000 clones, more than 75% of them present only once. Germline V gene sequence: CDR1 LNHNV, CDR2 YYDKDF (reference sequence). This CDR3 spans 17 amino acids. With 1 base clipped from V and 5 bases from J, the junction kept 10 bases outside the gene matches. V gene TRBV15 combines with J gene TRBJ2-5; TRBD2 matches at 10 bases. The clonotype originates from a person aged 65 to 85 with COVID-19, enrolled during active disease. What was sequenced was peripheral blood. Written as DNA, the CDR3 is TGTGCCACCAGCAGAGGGGCGACTAGCGGGTCATCGGAGACCCAGTACTTC. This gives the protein CATSRGATSGSSETQYF. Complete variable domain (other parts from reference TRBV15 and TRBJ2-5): DAMVIQNPRYQVTQFGKPVTLSCSQTLNHNVMYWYQQKSSQAPKLLFHYYDKDFNNEADTPDNFQSRRPNTSFCFLDIRSPGLGDTAMYLCATSRGATSGSSETQYFGPGTRLLVL.